This T cell receptor beta chain was obtained from a study of beta chain features in type 1 diabetes. Overall study results and limits: In all four CD4+ subsets, TCRB CDR3 length was significantly, moderately reduced in type 1 diabetes.

Losses at the gene ends were 4 bases for V and 1 base for J; bases not matched to a gene: 3. CDR1 SQVTM and CDR2 ANQGSEA come from the germline V gene. This CDR3 comprises 13 residues. A remark on this clone: Its cognate antigen is unknown.

Researchers reported sorting CD4+ naive, central memory, regulatory and stem cell-like memory cells via CD45RO/CCR7/CD25/CD127/CD95/CD27. Purities over 95% were achieved in all sorted populations. The investigators reverse transcribed all of the isolated RNA, so they sequenced expressed TCRB transcripts. The average read count of naive, central memory and regulatory T cell samples was 3 million to 4 million. Clones were sequenced by immunoSEQ multiplex PCR, and TCRdb holds only the in-frame ones, with some missing. The sample has around 300,000 clones; about 15% are singletons. The clonotype comes from a man in his late teens or twenties with type 1 diabetes. The sequenced material came from naive CD4+ T cells from blood. V usage is TRBV29-1 and J usage is TRBJ1-1; 7 bases are a match to TRBD1. The CDR3 sequence is CSVAGQANTEAFF. The CDR3 nucleotides are TGCAGCGTTGCTGGACAGGCGAACACTGAAGCTTTCTTT.